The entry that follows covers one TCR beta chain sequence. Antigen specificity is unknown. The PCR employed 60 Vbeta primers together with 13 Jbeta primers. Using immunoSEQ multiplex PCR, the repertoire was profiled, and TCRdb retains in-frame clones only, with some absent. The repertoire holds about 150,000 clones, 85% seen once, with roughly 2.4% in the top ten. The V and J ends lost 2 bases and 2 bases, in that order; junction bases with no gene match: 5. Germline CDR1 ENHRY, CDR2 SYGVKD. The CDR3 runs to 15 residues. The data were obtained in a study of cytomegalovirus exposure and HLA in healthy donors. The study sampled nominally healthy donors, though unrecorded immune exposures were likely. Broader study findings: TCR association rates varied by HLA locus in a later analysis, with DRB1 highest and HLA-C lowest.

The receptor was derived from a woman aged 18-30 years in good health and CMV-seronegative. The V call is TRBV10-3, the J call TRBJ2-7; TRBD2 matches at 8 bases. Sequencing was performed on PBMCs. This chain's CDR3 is CAISEGLAQAYEQYF. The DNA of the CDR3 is TGTGCCATCAGTGAGGGACTAGCTCAGGCCTACGAGCAGTACTTC.